The 10 T cell receptor beta chains below were found in one sample sequenced in a study of Graves' ophthalmopathy and Graves' hyperthyroidism. The sequenced template was RNA, covering the TCR beta CDR3 region. First-round RT-PCR relied on HTBI primers, and a second-round multiplex PCR came next. TCRdb itself ran the multiplex PCR reads through MiXCR, one entry per CDR3 protein. The sample consists of 620,000 or so distinct CDR3 sequences, about 20% of them appearing once. What was sequenced was peripheral blood. The receptors were gathered from a woman in her late teens or twenties with stable Graves' hyperthyroidism. Some clones in this sample may be carry-over from other donors' samples.

This clonotype was counted ten times or more. The genes are TRBV30 and TRBJ1-1; D not certain. Germline CDR1 is GTSNPN and CDR2 is SVGIG (reference sequence). The ends were cut back, 0 bases at V and 11 bases at J, with 10 bases in the middle. CDR3 length equals 11 residues. In nucleotides, the CDR3 is TGTGCCTGGAGTGTTGAGGGAGCCGCTTTCTTT. This gives the protein CAWSVEGAAFF. The full variable domain, rest sourced from reference TRBV30 and TRBJ1-1, is SQTIHQWPATLVQPVGSPLSLECTVEGTSNPNLYWYRQAAGRGLQLLFYSVGIGQISSEVPQNLSASRPQDRQFILSSKKLLLSDSGFYLCAWSVEGAAFFGQGTRLTVV.

This clonotype was seen at least ten times. V and J are TRBV11-2 and TRBJ2-2; D may correspond to TRBD1 or TRBD2 (5 bases each). CDR3 length: 15 amino acids. Trimming cost V 2 bases and J 5 bases, with 12 bases left between them. Per the germline V gene, CDR1 is SGHAT and CDR2 is FQNNGV. In DNA, the CDR3 is TGTGCCAGCAGCTTACGGGGCCAAGGGACCGGGGAGCTGTTTTTT. Translated: CASSLRGQGTGELFF. The entire variable domain, with the rest obtained from reference TRBV11-2 and TRBJ2-2, is as follows: EAGVAQSPRYKIIEKRQSVAFWCNPISGHATLYWYQQILGQGPKLLIQFQNNGVVDDSQLPKDRFSAERLKGVDSTLKIQPAKLEDSAVYLCASSLRGQGTGELFFGEGSRLTVL.

The rearrangement joins TRBV11-1 to TRBJ1-1; D is possibly TRBD1 (5 bases). V gave up 7 bases and J gave up 1 base, with 22 bases separating them. The CDR3 has 17 amino acids. Germline CDR1 and CDR2: SGHAT and FQDESV (reference sequence). The CDR3 loop is CASTGGVWWQRNTEAFF. In DNA form, the CDR3 reads TGTGCCAGCACTGGGGGGGTATGGTGGCAGCGGAACACTGAAGCTTTCTTT. The full variable domain, rest sourced from reference TRBV11-1 and TRBJ1-1, is EAEVAQSPRYKITEKSQAVAFWCDPISGHATLYWYRQILGQGPELLVQFQDESVVDDSQLPKDRFSAERLKGVDSTLKIQPAELGDSAMYLCASTGGVWWQRNTEAFFGQGTRLTVV.

In its sample, this clonotype was seen many times. V and J are TRBV6-5 and TRBJ1-2, with 7 bases aligning to TRBD1. Germline assignment: CDR1 MNHEY and CDR2 SVGAGI. Trimming removed 6 bases from V and 3 bases from J; junction bases left unmatched: 4. The CDR3 has 13 residues. The CDR3 bases are TGTGCCAGCAGACCCACAGGGGACTATGGCTACACCTTC. Translated, it gives CASRPTGDYGYTF.

This clonotype was detected ten times or more. CDR3 in DNA: TGTGCCAGCAGTTTAGCGCACAGGACTGCTGGCTACACCTTC. Its translation: CASSLAHRTAGYTF. The rearrangement joins TRBV12-3 or TRBV12-4 to TRBJ1-2; D is possibly TRBD1 (5 bases). CDR3 length: 14 residues. Trimming removed 0 bases at V and 7 bases at J, with 12 bases between.

The table lists this clonotype with many counts. The chain recombines TRBV6-1 with TRBJ1-6; weak D call: TRBD1 (6 bases). The germline V gene encodes CDR1 MNHNS and CDR2 SASEGT. Trimming cost V 1 base and J 5 bases, with 12 bases left between them. The CDR3 spans 16 residues. DNA for the CDR3: TGTGCCAGCAGTGAAGATGTAGGGGGAAATAATTCACCCCTCCACTTT. Residues: CASSEDVGGNNSPLHF.

The table lists this clonotype with a few counts. V gene TRBV4-2 combines with J gene TRBJ1-6; the D is unclear. CDR1 is LGHNA, CDR2 YNFKEQ, per germline. The V gene lost 1 base and the J gene lost 10 bases, with 5 bases spanning the gap. The CDR3 loop spans 12 amino acids. The chain's CDR3 is CASSQVGSPLHF. The DNA for the CDR3 is TGTGCCAGCAGCCAAGTCGGATCACCCCTCCACTTT.

This clonotype occurred a few times. CDR3 sequence reads: CASSRRPGRDSPLHF. The CDR3, as DNA: TGTGCCAGCAGCCGTAGACCGGGGAGGGATTCACCCCTCCACTTT. V is TRBV7-2 and J is TRBJ1-6; D not certain. This CDR3 spans 15 amino acids. Deletions cut 5 bases from V and 8 bases from J, with 16 bases between. Per germline, CDR1 SGHTA and CDR2 FQGNSA.

This clonotype was detected a few times. CDR3 in DNA: TGTGCCAGCATACCCGGGACAGGAGGGGAAGCTTTCTTT. It is translated as CASIPGTGGEAFF. The chain carries TRBV27 and TRBJ1-1, with 8 bases identical to TRBD1. CDR1 MNHEY and CDR2 SMNVEV come from the germline V gene (reference sequence). There are 13 residues in the CDR3. Trimming cost V 7 bases and J 8 bases; bases outside gene matches: 9.

The table lists this clonotype with a few counts. The rearrangement joins TRBV7-2 to TRBJ2-7, with 8 bases aligning to TRBD1. V was clipped by 4 bases and J by 4 bases; unmatched bases: 9. The CDR3 consists of 15 residues. Germline loops: CDR1 SGHTA, CDR2 FQGNSA. CDR3 nucleotide sequence: TGTGCCAGCAGCTCCCGGGCAGGGGGCCTATACGAGCAGTACTTC. Its protein product is CASSSRAGGLYEQYF.